This T cell receptor (beta chain) stems from a study of T cells in Graves' hyperthyroidism and ophthalmopathy. Researchers took RNA transcripts and amplified the TCR beta CDR3 regions from them. The study used the HTBI primer set for a first-round RT-PCR of the TCR CDR3. Each CDR3 protein gets one entry after TCRdb re-called the multiplex PCR reads with MiXCR. The sample lists hundreds of thousands of distinct CDR3 sequences; just under 45% were seen once. This clonotype has ten or more counts. Its antigen is currently unknown. Trimming took off 11 bases at V and 5 bases at J, with 9 bases between the two ends. CDR1 is LNHDA and CDR2 is SQIVND in the germline V gene (reference sequence). This CDR3 has 10 amino acids. The study, taken as a whole, reports: The model identified upcoming ophthalmopathy a median roughly 6.5 months ahead of onset.

Sequenced material: peripheral blood or thyroid tissue (not recorded which). V is TRBV19 and J is TRBJ1-2; D gene ambiguous. The receptor was isolated from an adult man with Graves' disease, either hyperthyroidism or ophthalmopathy (not recorded which). DNA of the CDR3: TGTGCCTCGAGGGAATATGGCTACACCTTC. Its translation is CASREYGYTF. Variable domain in full (rest from reference TRBV19 and TRBJ1-2): DGGITQSPKYLFRKEGQNVTLSCEQNLNHDAMYWYRQDPGQGLRLIYYSQIVNDFQKGDIAEGYSVSREKKESFPLTVTSAQKNPTAFYLCASREYGYTFGSGTRLTVV.